Shown below are 22 T cell receptor beta chains from a single sample sequenced in a study of OX40 agonist ivuxolimab in advanced cancers. The data were produced by immunoSEQ multiplex PCR, yet TCRdb's version contains in-frame clones alone and is incomplete. The repertoire holds about 48,000 clones, with approximately 86% as singletons. The material sequenced was CD4+ or CD8+ T cells sorted from blood, taken in a trial of the OX40 agonist ivuxolimab. The receptors come from an adult with an advanced solid tumor such as melanoma, head and neck, liver or kidney cancer.

The chain has TRBV2 and TRBJ1-5; a possible D gene is TRBD1 (5 bases). This CDR3 is 16 amino acids long. Trimming shortened V by 3 bases and J by 2 bases, and 14 bases separated the two germline ends. Germline V gene lookup returns CDR1 SNHLY and CDR2 FYNNEI. This CDR3 reads CASSDGGGRGNQPQHF. CDR3 nucleotide sequence: TGTGCCAGCAGTGATGGGGGAGGGAGGGGCAATCAGCCCCAGCATTTT.

Here the CDR3 reads CASSVIGTDNTGELFF. In nucleotides, the CDR3 is TGTGCCAGCAGTGTAATAGGGACAGATAACACCGGGGAGCTGTTTTTT. The chain is built from TRBV6-4 and TRBJ2-2; 7 nucleotides align to TRBD1. The CDR3 is 16 residues long. The germline V gene encodes CDR1 MRHNA and CDR2 SNTAGT. The V segment lost 4 bases and the J segment 2 bases; nucleotides outside the gene matches: 7.

This chain connects TRBV30 to TRBJ1-6; maybe TRBD1 (6 bases). V dropped 5 bases and J dropped 6 bases, with 11 bases sitting between them. The CDR3 is made up of 13 amino acids. The V gene's germline CDR1 is GTSNPN and CDR2 SVGIG (reference sequence). The CDR3 coding sequence is TGTGCCTGGGACAGGAGTTCTAATTCACCCCTCCACTTT. Translating it yields CAWDRSSNSPLHF.

Note on this clone: In the same sample, other DNA sequences code for this CDR3. V usage is TRBV20-1 and J usage is TRBJ2-1; no clear D. The CDR3 is 11 residues long. V was shortened by 1 base and J by 4 bases, with 2 bases between the two germline ends. In germline, CDR1 is DFQATT, CDR2 SNEGSKA (reference sequence). The CDR3 sequence: CSARGYNEQFF. The CDR3 coding sequence is TGCAGTGCTAGAGGGTACAATGAGCAGTTCTTC.

This chain links TRBV12-5 with TRBJ2-1, with 8 bases that match TRBD2. The CDR3 spans 16 residues. Germline CDR1 is LGHNT and CDR2 is FRNRAP. With 5 bases clipped from V and 4 bases from J, the junction kept 10 bases outside the gene matches. Here the CDR3 reads CASGLFKTSVYNEQFF. The CDR3 region has the DNA TGTGCTAGTGGTCTTTTTAAGACTAGCGTATACAATGAGCAGTTCTTC.

This chain joins TRBV7-2 and TRBJ2-1; 11 bases fit TRBD2. Germline trimming cut 3 bases from V and 7 bases from J; bases unmatched to any gene: 8. This CDR3 comprises 16 residues. From germline, CDR1 is SGHTA and CDR2 FQGNSA. Written as DNA, the CDR3 is TGTGCCAGCAGCTTTAGTAGCGGGGGGGCAGGAAATGAGCAGTTCTTC. Translating it yields CASSFSSGGAGNEQFF. The variable domain in full, with the rest retrieved from reference TRBV7-2 and TRBJ2-1, is GAGVSQSPSNKVTEKGKDVELRCDPISGHTALYWYRQSLGQGLEFLIYFQGNSAPDKSGLPSDRFSAERTGGSVSTLTIQRTQQEDSAVYLCASSFSSGGAGNEQFFGPGTRLTVL.

This chain uses TRBV18 with TRBJ2-7, with D unclear. The CDR3 contains 14 residues. The germline V gene encodes CDR1 KGHSH and CDR2 LQKENI. The V gene lost 2 bases and the J gene lost 2 bases, with 10 bases spanning the gap. CDR3 region: CASSPSHQTYEQYF. The CDR3 DNA reads TGTGCCAGCTCACCATCGCACCAGACCTACGAGCAGTACTTC.

The gene calls are TRBV7-8 and TRBJ1-5; D perhaps matches TRBD1 (5 bases). Germline V gene data show CDR1 as SGHVS and CDR2 as FQNEAQ. The CDR3 is 15 amino acids. Trimming removed 4 bases at V and 11 bases at J, with 21 bases between. The CDR3 loop reads CASSSSAGVGLTQHF. The CDR3 region has the DNA TGTGCCAGCAGCTCTAGTGCGGGGGTCGGTTTGACCCAGCATTTT.

The chain recombines TRBV7-7 with TRBJ2-7, with 8 positions matching TRBD1. Germline CDR1 reads SSHAT; CDR2 reads FNYEAQ (reference sequence). V dropped 5 bases and J dropped 3; count of bases not matched to a gene: 3. This CDR3 has 13 amino acids. The CDR3 sequence: CASSTGTGYEQYF. CDR3 DNA sequence: TGTGCCAGCAGCACCGGGACAGGCTACGAGCAGTACTTC.

There are a few counts of this clone. The V gene is TRBV6-6, the J gene TRBJ2-2; D perhaps matches TRBD2 (5 bases). The V end lost 2 bases, the J end lost 2 bases, and 12 bases lay between the germline ends. CDR3 length: 16 amino acids. CDR1 MNHNY and CDR2 SVGAGI come from the germline V gene (reference sequence). CDR3 coding DNA: TGTGCCAGCAGTTACAGCCGGGATGTAAACACCGGGGAGCTGTTTTTT. It translates to CASSYSRDVNTGELFF.

The chain carries TRBV5-8 and TRBJ1-1; TRBD1 is a possible D gene (6 bases). The CDR3 runs to 16 residues. V lost 4 bases and J 4 bases, leaving 20 bases between the germline ends. Germline CDR1 and CDR2: SGHTS and YDEGEE. The CDR3 here is CASSPYRGAGGTEAFF. Here the CDR3 DNA reads TGTGCCAGCAGCCCCTACCGGGGGGCAGGCGGCACTGAAGCTTTCTTT.

The CDR3 coding sequence is TGTGCCAGCAGTGAGGACATGAACACTGAAGCTTTCTTT. The encoded protein is CASSEDMNTEAFF. The chain couples TRBV2 to TRBJ1-1, with D maybe TRBD1 (5 bases). Per germline, CDR1 SNHLY and CDR2 FYNNEI. Trimming pared 3 bases from V and 0 bases from J, leaving 5 bases between. This CDR3 is built from 13 residues.

The rearrangement joins TRBV6-5 to TRBJ2-1; no reliable D call. The germline V gene has CDR1 MNHEY and CDR2 SVGAGI. CDR3 size: 16 residues. V shed 4 bases and J shed 5 bases, with 18 bases lying between them. The CDR3 nucleotides read TGTGCCAGCAGTTCCGCCGAGAGGACGCCGAACAATGAGCAGTTCTTC. It yields the protein CASSSAERTPNNEQFF.

The gene calls are TRBV6-6 and TRBJ2-2; 10 bases are shared with TRBD2. The CDR3 spans 16 residues. The germline V gene encodes CDR1 MNHNY and CDR2 SVGAGI (reference sequence). The V segment lost 6 bases and the J segment 1 base; nucleotides outside the gene matches: 5. The CDR3 DNA follows: TGTGCCAGCAGGACCCCTAGCGGGGGGAACACCGGGGAGCTGTTTTTT. Protein product: CASRTPSGGNTGELFF.

The genes are TRBV4-1 and TRBJ2-5; a weak D match, TRBD1 (5 bases). The CDR3 has 13 amino acids. Germline CDR1 reads MGHRA; CDR2 reads YSYEKL. The V end lost 6 bases, the J end lost 3 bases, and 11 bases lay between the germline ends. As DNA, the CDR3 is TGCGCCAGCAGTCAATGGACAAAAGAGACCCAGTACTTC. Its translation is CASSQWTKETQYF.

As DNA, the CDR3 is TGTGCCAGCAGCGTTACCAATGAGCAGTTCTTC. Residues: CASSVTNEQFF. The chain joins TRBV7-9 to TRBJ2-1, with no clear D. Germline CDR1 reads SEHNR; CDR2 reads FQNEAQ (reference sequence). The CDR3 has 11 amino acids. V lost 5 bases and J 6 bases, leaving 5 bases between the germline ends.

This sequence joins TRBV6-5 and TRBJ1-1, with 7 bases that match TRBD1. V shed 6 bases, J shed 1 base, and the junction held 8 bases outside the gene matches. The CDR3 loop spans 15 amino acids. Looked up from germline, CDR1 is MNHEY and CDR2 is SVGAGI. The CDR3 DNA follows: TGTGCCAGCAGCTTCGGGACAGCCCAGAACACTGAAGCTTTCTTT. This gives the protein CASSFGTAQNTEAFF.

The rearrangement joins TRBV19 to TRBJ1-4, with no clear D. CDR3 length equals 13 residues. Germline CDR1 and CDR2: LNHDA and SQIVND (reference sequence). V was cut by 0 bases and J by 7 bases, with 6 bases left in between. CDR3 coding DNA: TGTGCCAGTAGTATAGATCGTGGTGAAAAACTGTTTTTT. It translates to CASSIDRGEKLFF. Based on the CDR3 plus reference TRBV19 and TRBJ1-4, the full variable domain is DGGITQSPKYLFRKEGQNVTLSCEQNLNHDAMYWYRQDPGQGLRLIYYSQIVNDFQKGDIAEGYSVSREKKESFPLTVTSAQKNPTAFYLCASSIDRGEKLFFGSGTQLSVL.

The chain couples TRBV7-3 to TRBJ1-2; D call uncertain. V dropped 5 bases and J dropped 10 bases, with 17 bases sitting between them. This CDR3 comprises 13 residues. Germline loops: CDR1 SGHTA, CDR2 FQGTGA. The CDR3 bases are TGTGCCAGCAGCCCCAAGCGGGGAATCGACTACACCTTC. Residues: CASSPKRGIDYTF. The variable domain in full, with the rest retrieved from reference TRBV7-3 and TRBJ1-2, is GAGVSQTPSNKVTEKGKYVELRCDPISGHTALYWYRQSLGQGPEFLIYFQGTGAADDSGLPNDRFFAVRPEGSVSTLKIQRTERGDSAVYLCASSPKRGIDYTFGSGTRLTVV.

The chain uses TRBV6-5 and TRBJ2-7, with 7 positions matching TRBD2. Germline V gene lookup returns CDR1 MNHEY and CDR2 SVGAGI. The CDR3 has 12 amino acids. V dropped 7 bases and J dropped 4; count of bases not matched to a gene: 4. The CDR3 DNA reads TGTGCCAGCATCGGGAGGATGTACGAGCAGTACTTC. Translated: CASIGRMYEQYF.

The V and J genes are TRBV4-1 and TRBJ2-5; D is possibly TRBD2 (7 bases). V lost 1 base and J lost 6, with 15 bases in between. The CDR3 is 15 residues long. CDR1 MGHRA and CDR2 YSYEKL come from the germline V gene. The CDR3 is CASSQGRAGAKTQYF. The CDR3 DNA follows: TGCGCCAGCAGCCAAGGACGCGCGGGGGCAAAGACCCAGTACTTC.

The genes are TRBV6-1 and TRBJ2-7; no reliable D call. The CDR3 runs 12 residues. Trimming left V 7 bases short and J 5 bases short, with 12 bases between. In germline, CDR1 is MNHNS, CDR2 SASEGT. In nucleotides, the CDR3 is TGTGCCAGCATCCGCGGTCCCAACGAGCAGTACTTC. It translates to CASIRGPNEQYF.